A selection of T cell receptor beta chains follows, all from one sample in a study of cytomegalovirus exposure and HLA in healthy donors. Only in-frame clones appear in the TCRdb table, and some are missing; sequencing was by immunoSEQ multiplex PCR. The sample consists of 200,000 or so clones, 76% of them appearing once. Sample: PBMCs. These receptor sequences come from a man aged 18 to 30 in good health and CMV-seronegative. Both conserved end residues are part of each CDR3. Each record gives: J gene, D gene, V gene, clone size, CDR3 protein, CDR3 DNA. D genes are given only for firm matches. Expanded clones get a size class; other rows say once, few or many, or leave the size out.

TRBJ2-2,TRBD2,TRBV2,.,CASSEGGRASGNTGELFF,TGTGCCAGCAGTGAAGGGGGACGGGCTAGCGGAAACACCGGGGAGCTGTTTTTT
TRBJ2-7,.,TRBV12-5,few,CASGLLGHFYEQYF,TGTGCTAGTGGTTTGCTCGGACATTTTTACGAGCAGTACTTC
TRBJ1-2,TRBD1,TRBV28,.,CASSLEDRAGGYTF,TGTGCCAGCAGTTTAGAGGACAGGGCGGGAGGCTACACCTTC
TRBJ2-7,.,TRBV4-2,few,CASGSSYEQYF,TGTGCCAGCGGGAGCTCCTACGAGCAGTACTTC
TRBJ1-1,TRBD1,TRBV7-3,.,CASSLGTVNTEAFF,TGTGCCAGCAGCTTAGGGACAGTTAACACTGAAGCTTTCTTT
TRBJ2-7,TRBD2,TRBV7-6,once,CASSLGHSGSYEQYF,TGTGCCAGCAGCTTAGGACATAGCGGGTCCTACGAGCAGTACTTC
TRBJ2-1,.,TRBV7-3,few,CASSLIAGTYNEQFF,TGTGCCAGCAGCTTAATCGCGGGCACCTACAATGAGCAGTTCTTC
TRBJ2-3,.,TRBV7-9,once,CASSSSGTQSTDTQYF,TGTGCCAGCAGCTCTTCCGGGACACAGAGCACAGATACGCAGTATTTT
TRBJ2-4,.,TRBV9,.,CASSVLAENIQYF,TGTGCCAGCAGCGTTTTAGCGGAAAACATTCAGTACTTC
TRBJ2-2,.,TRBV14,.,CASRNRVNTGELFF,TGTGCCAGCAGGAACAGGGTTAACACCGGGGAGCTGTTTTTT
TRBJ2-2,TRBD2,TRBV15,.,CATSNRGGAGGELFF,TGTGCCACCAGCAACCGGGGGGGCGCCGGCGGGGAGCTGTTTTTT
TRBJ2-2,.,TRBV21-1,.,CATCYHGQGASNTGELFF,TGTGCCACTTGTTACCATGGACAGGGCGCATCGAACACCGGGGAGCTGTTTTTT
TRBJ2-1,.,TRBV6-1,.,CASSELYNEQFF,TGTGCCAGCAGTGAACTCTACAATGAGCAGTTCTTC
TRBJ1-2,.,TRBV7-6,once,CASSFFQISANYGYTF,TGTGCCAGCAGTTTTTTCCAGATCTCAGCTAACTATGGCTACACCTTC
TRBJ2-1,TRBD2,TRBV15,few,CAPEGLGRTGNNEQFF,TGTGCCCCAGAGGGACTAGGGCGAACAGGGAACAATGAGCAGTTCTTC
TRBJ2-2,TRBD1,TRBV4-2,few,CASSHERQGLTRELFF,TGTGCCAGCAGCCACGAACGACAGGGGTTGACACGGGAGCTGTTTTTT
TRBJ2-1,.,TRBV30,.,CAWDDRREQFF,TGTGCCTGGGACGACAGGCGGGAGCAGTTCTTC
TRBJ2-7,.,TRBV19,few,CASRKQGSHEQYF,TGTGCCAGTAGAAAACAGGGTAGCCACGAGCAGTACTTC
TRBJ1-2,.,TRBV29-1,.,CSVETQGRSYTF,TGCAGCGTTGAAACGCAGGGTCGGAGCTACACCTTC
TRBJ1-6,.,TRBV5-4,once,CASSPPGVSPLHF,TGTGCCAGCAGCCCTCCAGGGGTGTCACCCCTCCACTTT
TRBJ1-2,TRBD1,TRBV30,.,CAWGTGNGYTF,TGTGCCTGGGGGACAGGGAATGGCTACACCTTC
TRBJ2-5,.,TRBV10-3,.,CAISARLEEQYF,TGTGCCATCAGTGCACGACTAGAAGAGCAGTACTTC
TRBJ2-7,TRBD2,TRBV5-1,.,CASSGGTSGTLGEQYF,TGCGCCAGCAGCGGTGGGACTAGCGGAACCCTAGGCGAGCAGTACTTC
TRBJ1-1,TRBD1,TRBV7-6,.,CASSSGQGISLEAFF,TGTGCCAGCAGCTCGGGACAGGGAATTTCCCTTGAAGCTTTCTTT
TRBJ1-2,TRBD1,TRBV18,.,CASSPGTAYGYTF,TGTGCCAGCTCACCGGGGACAGCCTATGGCTACACCTTC
TRBJ2-5,TRBD2,TRBV6-1,.,CASSKGAGGKETQYF,TGTGCCAGCAGTAAAGGGGCGGGAGGGAAAGAGACCCAGTACTTC
TRBJ1-4,TRBD1,TRBV5-1,.,CASSRDRGANEKLFF,TGCGCCAGCAGCCGAGACAGGGGTGCTAATGAAAAACTGTTTTTT
TRBJ1-1,.,TRBV30,.,CAWRQSLGLAFF,TGTGCCTGGAGACAGAGCCTGGGCCTAGCTTTCTTT
TRBJ2-1,TRBD2,TRBV2,.,CASSGTSGGNNEQFF,TGTGCCAGCAGTGGAACTAGCGGGGGGAACAATGAGCAGTTCTTC
TRBJ2-2,.,TRBV19,.,CASMRLGETGELFF,TGTGCCAGTATGCGCCTAGGAGAGACCGGGGAGCTGTTTTTT
TRBJ2-5,.,TRBV7-9,few,CASSPYRERETQYF,TGTGCCAGCAGCCCATACCGAGAGAGAGAGACCCAGTACTTC
TRBJ2-7,TRBD1,TRBV15,.,CATSPRVLQGANEQYF,TGTGCCACCAGCCCCAGGGTGTTACAGGGGGCAAACGAGCAGTACTTC
TRBJ2-7,TRBD1,TRBV4-1,few,CASSPTTGNSYEQYF,TGCGCCAGCAGCCCAACGACAGGGAACTCCTACGAGCAGTACTTC
TRBJ1-3,TRBD1,TRBV7-2,few,CASSSDRGGTGNTIYF,TGTGCCAGCAGCTCGGACAGGGGGGGGACTGGAAACACCATATATTTT
TRBJ2-7,.,TRBV30,.,CAWSVAGGSEQYF,TGTGCCTGGAGTGTAGCTGGGGGCAGCGAGCAGTACTTC
TRBJ2-1,.,TRBV2,.,CANSGNNEQFF,TGTGCCAACTCAGGGAACAATGAGCAGTTCTTC
TRBJ2-5,.,TRBV5-6,.,CASSKIRGGQTQYF,TGTGCCAGCAGCAAGATCCGCGGAGGACAGACCCAGTACTTC
TRBJ2-7,.,TRBV27,few,CASSPPGDHYEQYF,TGTGCCAGCAGTCCCCCGGGGGACCACTACGAGCAGTACTTC
TRBJ1-1,TRBD1,TRBV19,.,CASSLGQASPNTEAFF,TGTGCCAGTAGTCTAGGACAGGCCTCTCCGAACACTGAAGCTTTCTTT
TRBJ2-7,TRBD2,TRBV4-1,.,CASSQISGSSYEQYF,TGCGCCAGCAGCCAAATTAGCGGGAGTTCTTACGAGCAGTACTTC
TRBJ2-7,TRBD1,TRBV29-1,.,CSVLQGSLSYEQYF,TGCAGCGTCCTACAGGGGTCCCTTTCCTACGAGCAGTACTTC
TRBJ2-1,TRBD2,TRBV27,.,CASSLWLAGPKEQFF,TGTGCCAGCAGTTTATGGCTAGCGGGCCCTAAGGAGCAGTTCTTC
TRBJ2-7,.,TRBV10-3,few,CAISEAAALSYEQYF,TGTGCCATCAGTGAGGCAGCGGCCCTCTCCTACGAGCAGTACTTC
TRBJ2-7,TRBD2,TRBV2,once,CASRAGGEQYF,TGTGCCAGCAGGGCGGGGGGCGAGCAGTACTTC
TRBJ1-2,.,TRBV28,.,CASTLTANYGYTF,TGTGCCAGCACCCTGACAGCGAACTATGGCTACACCTTC
TRBJ1-5,.,TRBV5-6,.,CASSTGGPYSNQPQHF,TGTGCCAGCAGCACTGGAGGACCGTATAGCAATCAGCCCCAGCATTTT
TRBJ2-2,TRBD2,TRBV13,few,CASSTPLAGDIRGELFF,TGTGCCAGCAGCACCCCACTAGCGGGAGATATACGGGGGGAGCTGTTTTTT
TRBJ2-1,TRBD2,TRBV19,.,CASSGRTSGAYNEQFF,TGTGCCAGCTCCGGAAGGACTAGCGGAGCATACAATGAGCAGTTCTTC
TRBJ2-7,.,TRBV6-4,.,CASSDADRAYEQYF,TGTGCCAGCAGTGACGCCGACAGAGCCTACGAGCAGTACTTC
TRBJ2-7,.,TRBV9,.,CASSVVNVTGYSYEQYF,TGTGCCAGCAGCGTAGTCAATGTAACAGGGTATAGCTACGAGCAGTACTTC
TRBJ1-5,.,TRBV19,.,CASSPRGSNQPQHF,TGTGCCAGTAGTCCCAGGGGAAGCAATCAGCCCCAGCATTTT
TRBJ2-2,.,TRBV4-2,.,CASSQDGPGTNTGELFF,TGTGCCAGCAGCCAAGATGGTCCAGGCACGAACACCGGGGAGCTGTTTTTT
TRBJ2-5,.,TRBV20-1,.,CSPVQETQYF,TGCAGTCCGGTACAAGAGACCCAGTACTTC
TRBJ2-5,.,TRBV7-9,.,CASSLNSARGTETQYF,TGTGCCAGCAGCTTAAATTCCGCCAGGGGAACTGAGACCCAGTACTTC